These T cell receptor beta chains were read from a single sample in a study of cytomegalovirus exposure and HLA in healthy donors. Here immunoSEQ multiplex PCR was the method, and the copy in TCRdb shows in-frame clones only, minus some. The sample lists 150,000 or so clones, 86% seen once, with approximately 2% in the top ten. The sequencing sample was made of PBMCs. The receptors stem from a human donor in good health. Each CDR3 is given with its conserved first and last residue. The D gene is left open where the match is weak. Part of the rows lack a size; the others show once, few, many or a class for expanded clones.

j_gene	d_gene	v_gene	abundance	CDR3nt	CDR3aa
TRBJ2-3	.	TRBV5-1	.	TGCGCCAGCAGCTTGGGACAGGGAGGAGATACGCAGTATTTT	CASSLGQGGDTQYF
TRBJ2-5	TRBD1	TRBV7-3	.	TGTGCCAGCAGCCCTGGACCAGGGGGCCAGGAGACCCAGTACTTC	CASSPGPGGQETQYF
TRBJ1-5	.	TRBV4-3	.	TGCGCCAGCAGCCAAGATCGGGTCGGGAATCAGCCCCAGCATTTT	CASSQDRVGNQPQHF
TRBJ2-7	TRBD2	TRBV28	.	TGTGCCAGCAGCTCCCCCCGGGAGGCATACGAGCAGTACTTC	CASSSPREAYEQYF
TRBJ2-1	TRBD2	TRBV7-7	.	TGTGCCAGCAGCCCGACTAGCGGGGCCTACAATGAGCAGTTCTTC	CASSPTSGAYNEQFF
TRBJ1-2	TRBD1	TRBV6-5	.	TGTGCCAGCAGAGCGACAGGGATGGGTGGCTACACCTTC	CASRATGMGGYTF
TRBJ1-1	.	TRBV30	.	TGTGCCTGGAGTGGCTGGGGAGCTGAAGCTTTCTTT	CAWSGWGAEAFF
TRBJ2-1	TRBD1	TRBV5-4	.	TGTGCCAGCAGTTGGACAGGGGGGTCTGAGCAGTTCTTC	CASSWTGGSEQFF
TRBJ2-1	TRBD1	TRBV5-1	once	TGCGCCAGCAGGAAAACAGGGGCTAGCTCCTACAATGAGCAGTTCTTC	CASRKTGASSYNEQFF
TRBJ2-1	.	TRBV5-1	.	TGCGCCAGCAGCTTGAACATGATACTAGCCAGCTCCTACAATGAGCAGTTCTTC	CASSLNMILASSYNEQFF
TRBJ1-5	TRBD1	TRBV27	.	TGTGCCAGCAGTCGAATAACAGGGGATGGAAGATATAGCAATCAGCCCCAGCATTTT	CASSRITGDGRYSNQPQHF
TRBJ2-7	TRBD2	TRBV18	.	TGTGCCAGCTCACCACCGGGTAGCGGGCGCTCCTACGAGCAGTACTTC	CASSPPGSGRSYEQYF
TRBJ1-2	.	TRBV10-1	few	TGCGCCAGCACCGATGACGCTGGGGGCGCGATTGACGGCTACACCTTC	CASTDDAGGAIDGYTF
TRBJ2-7	.	TRBV19	.	TGTGCCAGTAGTACAATAGACTCCTCGACCTACGAGCAGTACTTC	CASSTIDSSTYEQYF
TRBJ1-1	TRBD1	TRBV5-1	.	TGCGCCAGCGGACAGGGAGGGGTACGGGAAGCTTTCTTT	CASGQGGVREAFF
TRBJ1-2	.	TRBV29-1	.	TGCAGCGTTGAAGTCAATGAGGGCTTCTATGGCTACACCTTC	CSVEVNEGFYGYTF
TRBJ1-5	TRBD1	TRBV5-4	.	TGTGCCAGCAGCCTCGGGGCAGGGGGAGATCAGCCCCAGCATTTT	CASSLGAGGDQPQHF
TRBJ1-2	.	TRBV6-1	.	TGTGCCAGCAGTGAACGGCGGTTCTATGGCTACACCTTC	CASSERRFYGYTF
TRBJ1-1	TRBD1	TRBV18	.	TGTGCCAGCTCAACAAACAGGGGAAGGACTGAAGCTTTCTTT	CASSTNRGRTEAFF
TRBJ1-4	.	TRBV19	.	TGTGCCAGTAGTACCCCCCCTGGGGGGGCGCGCGATGAAAAACTGTTTTTT	CASSTPPGGARDEKLFF
TRBJ2-1	TRBD2	TRBV11-2	.	TGTGCCAGCAGCTTAGGACTAGCGGGAGGGCGTAGTGAGCAGTTCTTC	CASSLGLAGGRSEQFF
TRBJ2-3	.	TRBV6-5	.	TGTGCCAGCAGTTACGGGAGACCTCAGTACACAGATACGCAGTATTTT	CASSYGRPQYTDTQYF
TRBJ1-2	.	TRBV27	.	TGTGCCAGCAGTTTGGCAGGGGCTGGCTATGGCTACACCTTC	CASSLAGAGYGYTF
TRBJ2-6	TRBD1	TRBV7-6	.	TGTGCCAGCAGCCAGACAGGGGGCCTCTCTGGGGCCAACGTCCTGACTTTC	CASSQTGGLSGANVLTF
TRBJ2-5	.	TRBV6-6	few	TGTGCCAGCACTAGTCCGCCTGAAGAGACCCAGTACTTC	CASTSPPEETQYF
TRBJ1-1	TRBD1	TRBV28	.	TGTGCCAGCAGTTTACAAGGGGGCCGATGGACTGAAGCTTTCTTT	CASSLQGGRWTEAFF
TRBJ1-3	.	TRBV11-2	few	TGTGCCAGCAGCCCCCGGTTCTCTGGAAACACCATATATTTT	CASSPRFSGNTIYF